The 3 T cell receptor beta chains listed next were all sequenced from one sample in a study of blood T cell repertoires in COVID-19 (dated by TCRdb to 2020 to 2022). The library was prepared using the immunoSEQ multiplex PCR assay. As stored in TCRdb, this immuneACCESS dataset retains in-frame rearrangements with V and J assigned. A fraction of the clones does not appear; measured against another copy, unresolved V genes explain less than half of the discrepancy, and the remainder lacks a known reason. The sample yields over 200,000 clones; about nine tenths were counted once. The top ten clonotypes cover around 2.8% of the sample. The sequenced sample consisted of peripheral blood. These receptors originate from a woman between 55 and 75 years old with acute or convalescent COVID-19.

This chain joins TRBV5-8 and TRBJ1-6; tentative D call: TRBD1 (6 bases). Deletions cut 5 bases from V and 7 bases from J, with 10 bases between. The CDR3 runs to 13 residues. Looked up from germline, CDR1 is SGHTS and CDR2 is YDEGEE. CDR3 residues: CASRGTRNSPLHF. CDR3 sequence (DNA): TGTGCCAGCAGGGGGACAAGGAATTCACCCCTCCACTTT.

The J gene is TRBJ2-7, the V gene TRBV6-2 or TRBV6-3, with D perhaps TRBD2 (6 bases). Germline-derived CDR1 and CDR2 are MNHEY and SVGEGT. Trimming took 6 bases from V and 3 from J, leaving 18 bases between them. The CDR3 has 15 amino acids. CDR3 nucleotides: TGTGCCAGCAGCCAGGAGGGGTACGGAAACTACGAGCAGTACTTC. Encoded protein: CASSQEGYGNYEQYF.

Comments on this clone: This same CDR3 is encoded by further DNA sequences in the sample. The chain has TRBV19 and TRBJ1-1; D remains ambiguous. From germline, CDR1 is LNHDA and CDR2 SQIVND (reference sequence). The CDR3 length is 12 residues. V lost 6 bases, J lost 1 base, and 6 bases lay in between. CDR3 amino acids: CASRRGNTEAFF. CDR3 bases: TGTGCCAGTAGACGGGGGAACACTGAAGCTTTCTTT.